The clone carrying this TCR beta chain was found a few times. What it binds is unknown. The sample belongs to a study of CD8+ T cells in alopecia areata. Study information: Patients in the treated group were given tofacitinib by mouth, 5 to 10 mg twice a day.

Treatment noted: oral pan-JAK inhibitor, 5-10 mg twice daily. Sampling of alopecia areata patients yielded lesional scalp punch biopsies as well as peripheral blood. V was clipped by 1 base and J by 9 bases; unmatched bases: 5. Germline V gene data show CDR1 as GTSNPN and CDR2 as SVGIG (reference sequence). The CDR3 spans 15 residues. Study-level findings and limits: Scalp clonality decreased significantly with tofacitinib, and so did expanded CD8+ clones among the top 100.

Sequencing used cDNA as its template, made by extracting RNA and reverse transcribing it. Repertoires were generated with immunoSEQ multiplex PCR, while TCRdb's copy carries only in-frame clones and drops some. The sample holds 200,000 or so clones, 58% seen once. The genes are TRBV30 and TRBJ2-1; 14 nucleotides match TRBD2. This sequence was found in a human donor with alopecia areata. The sequenced sample was CD4+ T cells sorted from blood, obtained at week 24, from a patient treated with tofacitinib. CDR3 region: CAWSEGTSGSTEQFF. The CDR3 bases are TGTGCCTGGAGTGAGGGGACTAGCGGGAGTACTGAGCAGTTCTTC.